A single sample is the source of the 21 T cell receptor beta chains below, sequenced in a study of spatial heterogeneity in lung cancer. Overall study results and limits: Tracking of tumor mutation counts was seen in expanded intratumoral alpha and beta TCR counts.

Their target antigens are unknown. Time point: sample taken at primary tumor resection. TCRdb ran MiXCR on the 5' RACE reads and lists one entry per CDR3 protein. The data hold about 14,000 distinct CDR3 sequences, with about 4.5% observed a single time. This sample comprised lung tumor tissue, obtained at surgery. The receptors were sampled from a female donor with early-stage non-small cell lung cancer.

This clonotype has a count of ten or more. The chain joins TRBV10-2 to TRBJ2-1; D is perhaps TRBD2 (6 bases). From germline, CDR1 is WSHSY and CDR2 SAAADI. The germline V and J ends were trimmed by 6 bases and 0 bases, with 12 bases remaining between them. The CDR3 runs 15 residues. The DNA for the CDR3 is TGCGCCAGCAGAGGAGGGCAGGCCTCCTACAATGAGCAGTTCTTC. It translates to CASRGGQASYNEQFF.

In its sample, this clonotype was seen many times. V and J are TRBV7-2 and TRBJ1-5; maybe TRBD1 (5 bases). The CDR3 is 12 amino acids. Germline assignment: CDR1 SGHTA and CDR2 FQGNSA. V was cut by 1 base and J by 11 bases, with 9 bases left in between. The CDR3 reads CASSLEGPTQHF. The CDR3 DNA is TGTGCCAGCAGCTTAGAGGGACCTACCCAGCATTTT.

This clonotype was seen repeatedly, ten times or more. The CDR3 protein is CASSDIGGSYNEQFF. CDR3 nucleotide sequence: TGTGCCAGCAGTGATATTGGGGGATCCTACAATGAGCAGTTCTTC. The chain is built from TRBV2 and TRBJ2-1; D may be TRBD1 or TRBD2 (5 bases each). The ends were cut back, 3 bases at V and 1 base at J, with 10 bases in the middle. CDR3 size: 15 residues. In germline, CDR1 is SNHLY, CDR2 FYNNEI.

This clonotype was counted many times. The CDR3 bases are TGTGCCAGCTCACCGACTAGCGGGGAAGAGACCCAGTACTTC. Encoded protein: CASSPTSGEETQYF. The genes are TRBV18 and TRBJ2-5; TRBD2 agrees at 11 bases. The CDR3 is made up of 14 amino acids. The V segment lost 3 bases and the J segment 3 bases; nucleotides outside the gene matches: 0. Per germline, CDR1 KGHSH and CDR2 LQKENI.

This clonotype was recorded at least ten times. The chain is built from TRBV20-1 and TRBJ1-1; D is possibly TRBD1 (6 bases). The V gene's germline CDR1 is DFQATT and CDR2 SNEGSKA (reference sequence). This CDR3 comprises 12 residues. Trimming stripped 7 bases from V and 4 bases from J, with 13 bases between. CDR3: CSVNKGGTEAFF. DNA for the CDR3: TGCAGTGTAAACAAGGGGGGCACTGAAGCTTTCTTT.

This clonotype has a count of ten or more. This chain uses TRBV20-1 with TRBJ2-3, with 7 bases fitting TRBD2. The J segment lost 5 bases and the V segment lost 0 bases, leaving 11 bases of the junction unmatched. The CDR3 is 16 residues long. The V gene's germline CDR1 is DFQATT and CDR2 SNEGSKA (reference sequence). CDR3 loop: CSARDGGGRGLDTQYF. The CDR3 nucleotides are TGCAGTGCTAGAGACGGGGGAGGGCGGGGACTAGATACGCAGTATTTT.

This clonotype is deemed medium-sized. This sequence joins TRBV27 and TRBJ1-2; tentatively, D is TRBD1 (5 bases). Germline V lookup: CDR1 MNHEY, CDR2 SMNVEV (reference sequence). This CDR3 has 14 amino acids. Trimming left V 6 bases short and J 6 bases short, with 17 bases between. CDR3 amino acids: CASRPPAGRNGYTF. The CDR3, as DNA: TGTGCCAGCAGACCCCCCGCAGGGAGGAATGGCTACACCTTC.

The chain employs TRBV10-3 and TRBJ2-3; a possible D gene is TRBD2 (5 bases). V lost 8 bases and J 4 bases, leaving 10 bases between the germline ends. This CDR3 region has 12 residues. Germline-derived CDR1 and CDR2 are ENHRY and SYGVKD. The CDR3 spells CAIREGADTQYF. In DNA form, the CDR3 reads TGTGCCATCCGAGAGGGCGCAGATACGCAGTATTTT.

This clonotype is medium-sized. J is TRBJ2-1 and V is TRBV5-1; unclear D gene. The length of the CDR3 is 13 residues. Deletions cut 0 bases from V and 2 bases from J, with 3 bases between. Germline lookup yields CDR1 SGHRS and CDR2 YFSETQ. DNA of the CDR3: TGCGCCAGCAGCTTGGTTGCCTACAATGAGCAGTTCTTC. Translating gives CASSLVAYNEQFF.

This clonotype is medium-sized in the sample. The gene calls are TRBV6-6 and TRBJ2-5; D ambiguous. The CDR3 has 12 amino acids. The germline V and J ends were trimmed by 5 bases and 5 bases, with 9 bases remaining between them. CDR1 is MNHNY and CDR2 is SVGAGI in the germline V gene (reference sequence). CDR3 residues: CASSALGETQYF. Written as DNA, the CDR3 is TGTGCCAGCAGTGCTCTAGGGGAGACCCAGTACTTC.

The table lists this clonotype with many counts. This rearrangement joins TRBV7-2 to TRBJ1-1; D perhaps matches TRBD1 (6 bases). The germline CDR1 and CDR2 sequences are SGHTA and FQGNSA. This CDR3 contains 15 residues. V lost 4 bases and J 11 bases, leaving 23 bases between the germline ends. CDR3 sequence (DNA): TGTGCCAGCAGCTACCGACAGGCCAGGACTGAAATGGCTTTCTTT. Residues: CASSYRQARTEMAFF.

In its sample, this clonotype was seen many times. This rearrangement joins TRBV21-1 to TRBJ2-7. TRBV21-1 is deemed a pseudogene. The CDR3 extends over 11 amino acids. DNA of the CDR3: TGTGCCAGCAGCAAAGGTACCGAGCAGTACTTC. Residues: CASSKGTEQYF.

This clonotype was found many times. The V call is TRBV11-2, the J call TRBJ2-1; 15 bases align to TRBD2. Germline V CDR1 and CDR2: SGHAT, FQNNGV. Losses at the gene ends were 5 bases for V and 4 bases for J; bases not matched to a gene: 6. There are 17 residues in the CDR3. This CDR3 is CASSPGLAGGLYNEQFF. The CDR3, as DNA: TGTGCCAGCAGCCCGGGACTAGCGGGGGGCCTATACAATGAGCAGTTCTTC.

The chain couples TRBV12-3 or TRBV12-4 to TRBJ2-4; D might be TRBD1 or TRBD2, each matching 6 bases. With 1 base removed from V and 1 base from J, the gap between germline ends came to 11 bases. The CDR3 runs 16 residues. The CDR3 spells CASSLVGGRAKNIQYF. The CDR3 DNA sequence: TGTGCCAGCAGTTTAGTGGGGGGCAGGGCCAAAAACATTCAGTACTTC.

There are many counts of this clonotype. This chain links TRBV7-2 with TRBJ2-1, with D perhaps TRBD2 (5 bases). The CDR3 sequence is 14 residues long. Germline CDR1 is SGHTA and CDR2 is FQGNSA. V was trimmed by 4 bases and J by 0 bases, leaving 7 bases between them. DNA for the CDR3: TGTGCCAGCAGCTACGACTACTCCTACAATGAGCAGTTCTTC. This codes for CASSYDYSYNEQFF. The whole variable domain, filled in from reference TRBV7-2 and TRBJ2-1, reads GAGVSQSPSNKVTEKGKDVELRCDPISGHTALYWYRQSLGQGLEFLIYFQGNSAPDKSGLPSDRFSAERTGGSVSTLTIQRTQQEDSAVYLCASSYDYSYNEQFFGPGTRLTVL.

This clonotype is termed medium-sized (0.01 to 0.1%). The V gene is TRBV2, the J gene TRBJ1-2; 8 bases match TRBD1. The CDR3 is 13 amino acids. J gave up 3 bases and V 3 bases, and 0 bases lay outside the gene matches. Germline V lookup: CDR1 SNHLY, CDR2 FYNNEI. The CDR3 nucleotides read TGTGCCAGCAGTGACAGGGGGCACTATGGCTACACCTTC. Translation: CASSDRGHYGYTF. Based on the CDR3 plus reference TRBV2 and TRBJ1-2, the full variable domain is EPEVTQTPSHQVTQMGQEVILRCVPISNHLYFYWYRQILGQKVEFLVSFYNNEISEKSEIFDDQFSVERPDGSNFTLKIRSTKLEDSAMYFCASSDRGHYGYTFGSGTRLTVV.

This clonotype was detected many times. The chain uses TRBV10-3 and TRBJ1-1; D call uncertain. Germline V gene sequence: CDR1 ENHRY, CDR2 SYGVKD. Trimming left V 3 bases short and J 1 base short, with 9 bases between. This CDR3 has 14 amino acids. The CDR3 protein is CAISEPGPNTEAFF. CDR3 DNA sequence: TGTGCCATCAGTGAACCAGGTCCGAACACTGAAGCTTTCTTT.

This clonotype has ten or more counts. Here the CDR3 DNA reads TGTGCCAGCAGCGCCGGTGGGGGGGTCTCAGGAGAGCAGTACTTC. Its translation: CASSAGGGVSGEQYF. This chain connects TRBV12-3 or TRBV12-4 to TRBJ2-7, with 7 nucleotides matching TRBD2. V gave up 6 bases and J gave up 7 bases; unmatched junction bases: 15. This CDR3 has 15 amino acids.

The gene calls are TRBV27 and TRBJ2-7; TRBD1 agrees at 10 bases. After removal of 3 bases from V and 3 bases from J, the junction contained 5 bases not matched to a gene. This CDR3 has 15 residues. Germline CDR1 and CDR2: MNHEY and SMNVEV (reference sequence). This CDR3 is CASSFSGQGFYEQYF. CDR3 sequence (DNA): TGTGCCAGCAGTTTTTCGGGACAGGGGTTCTACGAGCAGTACTTC.

This clonotype has a count of ten or more. This sequence joins TRBV7-2 and TRBJ1-1; D not certain. This CDR3 region has 15 residues. Germline V lookup: CDR1 SGHTA, CDR2 FQGNSA. Trimming left V 1 base short and J 0 bases short, with 9 bases between. Written as DNA, the CDR3 is TGTGCCAGCAGCTTAGTGGGTTATATGAACACTGAAGCTTTCTTT. Its protein is CASSLVGYMNTEAFF.

The chain uses TRBV2 and TRBJ1-4; tentative D call: TRBD1 (6 bases). Germline lookup yields CDR1 SNHLY and CDR2 FYNNEI. The length of the CDR3 is 16 residues. Trimming left V 4 bases short and J 4 bases short, with 16 bases between. In nucleotides, the CDR3 is TGTGCCAGCAGTGGCCCCTCACAGGGCGGTAATGAAAAACTGTTTTTT. It translates to CASSGPSQGGNEKLFF.